The present entry profiles one T cell receptor beta chain with its context. Antigen: not known. The protocol was immunoSEQ multiplex PCR, while the TCRdb copy is restricted to in-frame clones and leaves out a portion. There are about 85,000 clones in the sample; 88% occur only once, and about 15% lies in the top ten. The sample originates from a study of T cell responses to AZD1222 COVID-19 vaccine. Study results and caveats: Recipients of two AZD1222 doses showed rising Spike-specific TCR breadth and depth. Recipients of AZD1222 seropositive at baseline numbered only 6 or 7. Clonal diversity was possibly underestimated, and the donors were mostly white British, with more females.

The sample was peripheral blood, taken on day 0 of AZD1222 vaccination. This TCR was recovered from an adult in good health.

CDR3 loop: CASRGQVVLEQYF. CDR3 in DNA: TGTGCCAGCCGGGGACAGGTGGTGCTCGAGCAGTACTTC. The chain recombines TRBV2 with TRBJ2-7; 8 bases are a match to TRBD1. This CDR3 contains 13 residues. With V trimmed by 8 bases and J by 6 bases, 9 bases remained unmatched. From germline, CDR1 is SNHLY and CDR2 FYNNEI.